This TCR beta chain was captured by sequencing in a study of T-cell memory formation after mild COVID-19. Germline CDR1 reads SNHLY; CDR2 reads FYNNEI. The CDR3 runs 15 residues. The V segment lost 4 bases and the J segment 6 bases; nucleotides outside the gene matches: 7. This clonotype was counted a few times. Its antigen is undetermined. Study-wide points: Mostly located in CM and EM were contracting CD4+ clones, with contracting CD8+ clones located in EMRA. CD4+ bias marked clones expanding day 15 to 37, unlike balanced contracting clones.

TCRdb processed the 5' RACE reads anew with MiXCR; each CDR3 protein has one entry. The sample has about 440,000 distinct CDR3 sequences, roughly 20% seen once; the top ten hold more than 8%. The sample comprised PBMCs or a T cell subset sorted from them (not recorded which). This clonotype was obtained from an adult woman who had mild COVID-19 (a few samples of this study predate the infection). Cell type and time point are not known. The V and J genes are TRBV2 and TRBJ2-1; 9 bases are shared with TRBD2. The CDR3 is CASSGEVAGANEQFF. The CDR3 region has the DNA TGTGCCAGCAGTGGGGAAGTAGCGGGAGCCAATGAGCAGTTCTTC.